These 25 T cell receptor beta chains originate from one sample sequenced in a study of T cell responses to AZD1222 COVID-19 vaccine. Method: immunoSEQ multiplex PCR; TCRdb's copy keeps in-frame clones and lacks some. This sample yields roughly 180,000 clones, of which roughly nine tenths are seen a single time; 1.5% to 2% belongs to the top ten. The sample was peripheral blood, taken 28 days after the second AZD1222 dose. These receptors all come from an adult who received the AZD1222 COVID-19 vaccine.

The chain recombines TRBV10-2 with TRBJ1-1; no firm D call. Trimming shortened V by 6 bases and J by 0 bases, and 8 bases separated the two germline ends. This CDR3 has 13 residues. Looked up from germline, CDR1 is WSHSY and CDR2 is SAAADI. As DNA, the CDR3 is TGCGCCAGCAGGGACTTCATGAACACTGAAGCTTTCTTT. Translated: CASRDFMNTEAFF.

The J gene is TRBJ2-2, the V gene TRBV10-3, with 8 bases fitting TRBD2. With V trimmed by 9 bases and J by 8 bases, 5 bases remained unmatched. The length of the CDR3 is 12 residues. CDR1 is ENHRY and CDR2 is SYGVKD in the germline V gene. CDR3 sequence: CAIHAGGGELFF. The CDR3 DNA is TGTGCCATTCACGCGGGGGGTGGGGAGCTGTTTTTT.

This chain connects TRBV2 to TRBJ2-7, with no clear D. Trimming stripped 7 bases from V and 4 bases from J, with 26 bases between. The CDR3 runs 17 residues. Germline V gene data show CDR1 as SNHLY and CDR2 as FYNNEI. This CDR3 reads CASTRRDPGVYLYEQYF. In nucleotides, the CDR3 is TGTGCCAGCACCCGAAGAGACCCAGGTGTTTACCTTTACGAGCAGTACTTC.

This rearrangement joins TRBV2 to TRBJ2-1, with 15 positions matching TRBD2. V lost 7 bases, J lost 8 bases, and 3 bases stayed unmatched. Germline CDR1 and CDR2: SNHLY and FYNNEI. The CDR3 spans 14 residues. The CDR3: CASTGLAGGHEQFF. In nucleotides, the CDR3 is TGTGCCAGCACCGGACTAGCGGGGGGGCATGAGCAGTTCTTC.

The V gene is TRBV2, the J gene TRBJ2-2; D perhaps matches TRBD2 (6 bases). The CDR3 length is 14 residues. Looked up from germline, CDR1 is SNHLY and CDR2 is FYNNEI. Trimming took 6 bases from V and 2 from J, leaving 10 bases between them. The CDR3 is CASRAGTNTGELFF. The CDR3 region has the DNA TGTGCCAGCAGGGCCGGGACTAACACCGGGGAGCTGTTTTTT. Together with reference TRBV2 and TRBJ2-2, the CDR3 gives the full variable domain: EPEVTQTPSHQVTQMGQEVILRCVPISNHLYFYWYRQILGQKVEFLVSFYNNEISEKSEIFDDQFSVERPDGSNFTLKIRSTKLEDSAMYFCASRAGTNTGELFFGEGSRLTVL.

J is TRBJ2-5 and V is TRBV6-5, with TRBD1 matching over 8 bases. Losses at the gene ends were 6 bases for V and 1 base for J; bases not matched to a gene: 7. Germline assignment: CDR1 MNHEY and CDR2 SVGAGI. The length of the CDR3 is 15 residues. CDR3 sequence: CASRPDRGFQETQYF. For the CDR3, the DNA is TGTGCCAGCAGACCCGACAGGGGATTCCAAGAGACCCAGTACTTC.

The rearrangement uses TRBV6-5 and TRBJ2-1; 7 bases align to TRBD2. This CDR3 has 14 amino acids. Germline lookup yields CDR1 MNHEY and CDR2 SVGAGI. Germline trimming cut 6 bases from V and 3 bases from J; bases unmatched to any gene: 5. CDR3 DNA sequence: TGTGCCAGCAGACCGACTAGCAGCTACAATGAGCAGTTCTTC. Translation: CASRPTSSYNEQFF.

V is TRBV3-1 (or the pseudogene TRBV3-2) and J is TRBJ2-6; weak D call: TRBD1 (6 bases). Germline loops: CDR1 LGHDT, CDR2 YNNKEL (reference sequence). This CDR3 has 17 amino acids. Trimming left V 4 bases short and J 2 bases short, with 15 bases between. The CDR3 region has the DNA TGTGCCAGCAGCCCCGGGTTGGCAGGGGCTGGGGCCAACGTCCTGACTTTC. Its protein product is CASSPGLAGAGANVLTF.

The chain joins TRBV2 to TRBJ1-1; perhaps TRBD1 as D (6 bases). Trimming took 3 bases from V and 7 from J, leaving 12 bases between them. In germline, CDR1 is SNHLY, CDR2 FYNNEI. The CDR3 runs to 13 residues. The CDR3 nucleotides are TGTGCCAGCAGTGAGAATAGGGGGATTGAAGCTTTCTTT. It is translated as CASSENRGIEAFF.

The CDR3 coding sequence is TGTGCCAGCAGCTGGACAGGGAACACTGAAGCTTTCTTT. As protein: CASSWTGNTEAFF. The V gene is TRBV7-9, the J gene TRBJ1-1, with TRBD1 matching over 7 bases. Trimming cost V 4 bases and J 1 base; bases outside gene matches: 0. The CDR3 is made up of 13 amino acids. Germline V CDR1 and CDR2: SEHNR, FQNEAQ (reference sequence). The whole variable domain, filled in from reference TRBV7-9 and TRBJ1-1, reads DTGVSQNPRHKITKRGQNVTFRCDPISEHNRLYWYRQTLGQGPEFLTYFQNEAQLEKSRLLSDRFSAERPKGSFSTLEIQRTEQGDSAMYLCASSWTGNTEAFFGQGTRLTVV.

In this sample, this clone turned up a few times. V gene TRBV3-1 (or the pseudogene TRBV3-2) combines with J gene TRBJ1-2; no clear D. V was shortened by 5 bases and J by 4 bases, with 20 bases between the two germline ends. There are 16 residues in the CDR3. The germline V gene has CDR1 LGHDT and CDR2 YNNKEL (reference sequence). CDR3 protein: CASSSKGTDRSYGYTF. The CDR3 DNA follows: TGTGCCAGCAGCTCCAAAGGAACGGACCGGAGCTATGGCTACACCTTC.

The chain recombines TRBV6-5 with TRBJ2-5; 9 nucleotides match TRBD2. The CDR3 runs to 14 residues. CDR1 is MNHEY, CDR2 SVGAGI, per germline. Germline trimming cut 6 bases from V and 1 base from J; bases unmatched to any gene: 3. CDR3 region: CASSPTSGQETQYF. As DNA, the CDR3 is TGTGCCAGCAGCCCGACTAGCGGCCAAGAGACCCAGTACTTC.

The rearrangement uses TRBV5-1 and TRBJ2-1, with TRBD2 matching over 9 bases. The CDR3 extends over 16 amino acids. Trimming removed 1 base from V and 6 bases from J; junction bases left unmatched: 8. CDR1 and CDR2 (germline): SGHRS, YFSETQ. CDR3 amino acids: CASSLNGAGGLNEQFF. CDR3 in DNA: TGCGCCAGCAGCTTGAATGGTGCGGGGGGGCTCAATGAGCAGTTCTTC. The whole variable domain, remainder taken from reference TRBV5-1 and TRBJ2-1, is KAGVTQTPRYLIKTRGQQVTLSCSPISGHRSVSWYQQTPGQGLQFLFEYFSETQRNKGNFPGRFSGRQFSNSRSEMNVSTLELGDSALYLCASSLNGAGGLNEQFFGPGTRLTVL.

This chain connects TRBV29-1 to TRBJ2-5; D may be TRBD1 (5 bases). Germline V gene lookup returns CDR1 SQVTM and CDR2 ANQGSEA. There are 13 residues in the CDR3. Between the trimmed V and J ends, which lost 2 bases and 4 bases, there was a span of 11 bases. CDR3 sequence: CSVEIAGLETQYF. The CDR3 DNA follows: TGCAGCGTTGAAATCGCAGGGCTAGAGACCCAGTACTTC.

This clone appeared once. The chain recombines TRBV10-3 with TRBJ1-3; 10 bases are a match to TRBD1. Germline V CDR1 and CDR2: ENHRY, SYGVKD. This CDR3 has 15 amino acids. V lost 5 bases to trimming and J lost 4 bases; unmatched junction nucleotides: 5. CDR3 protein: CAISTGTGVGNTIYF. CDR3 coding DNA: TGTGCCATCAGTACCGGGACAGGGGTAGGAAACACCATATATTTT.

V gene TRBV19 combines with J gene TRBJ2-3; TRBD2 is a possible D gene (7 bases). The germline gives CDR1 LNHDA, CDR2 SQIVND (reference sequence). V lost 7 bases, J lost 3 bases, and 14 bases lay in between. The CDR3 runs to 14 residues. CDR3 in DNA: TGTGCCAGTAAGGCAAAGGGGGGGACAGATACGCAGTATTTT. This sequence encodes CASKAKGGTDTQYF.

The chain combines TRBV29-1 with TRBJ2-6; D perhaps matches TRBD2 (6 bases). V was pared by 6 bases and J by 0 bases, with 12 bases between. CDR1 is SQVTM and CDR2 is ANQGSEA in the germline V gene. The CDR3 covers 15 residues. CDR3 in amino acids: CSVGGDPSGANVLTF. DNA of the CDR3: TGCAGCGTGGGCGGGGATCCCTCTGGGGCCAACGTCCTGACTTTC. Looking up the rest from reference TRBV29-1 and TRBJ2-6 gives the full variable domain: SAVISQKPSRDICQRGTSLTIQCQVDSQVTMMFWYRQQPGQSLTLIATANQGSEATYESGFVIDKFPISRPNLTFSTLTVSNMSPEDSSIYLCSVGGDPSGANVLTFGAGSRLTVL.

The rearrangement uses TRBV6-1 and TRBJ1-1; D unresolved. V lost 1 base and J 3 bases, leaving 6 bases between the germline ends. The CDR3 covers 13 residues. The germline V gene has CDR1 MNHNS and CDR2 SASEGT. CDR3: CASSEEEYTEAFF. The CDR3 DNA is TGTGCCAGCAGTGAAGAAGAATACACTGAAGCTTTCTTT.

CDR3 in DNA: TGTGCCAGTAGTCTCTACTTTGGACAGGGATCGGCCACGTTTCCCGAGCAGTACTTC. Protein: CASSLYFGQGSATFPEQYF. The J gene is TRBJ2-7, the V gene TRBV19, with 8 bases that match TRBD1. The CDR3 totals 19 residues. The V gene's germline CDR1 is LNHDA and CDR2 SQIVND (reference sequence). Trimming took 5 bases from V and 6 from J; bases not matched to a gene: 24.

The CDR3 DNA sequence: TGCGCCAGCAGCTTCCAGGGACTAGCGGGAACGCTCGCCGAGCAGTACTTC. It specifies CASSFQGLAGTLAEQYF. The J gene is TRBJ2-7, the V gene TRBV5-1, with 13 nucleotides matching TRBD2. This CDR3 region has 17 residues. CDR1 is SGHRS, CDR2 YFSETQ, per germline. V shed 2 bases, J shed 6 bases, and the junction held 11 bases outside the gene matches.

V is TRBV18 and J is TRBJ1-6; D is possibly TRBD1 (6 bases). The CDR3 has 14 residues. V shed 4 bases and J shed 4 bases, with 8 bases lying between them. CDR1 and CDR2 (germline): KGHSH, LQKENI. The CDR3 coding sequence is TGTGCCAGCTCACGGGACAAATATAATTCACCCCTCCACTTT. Protein product: CASSRDKYNSPLHF.

The chain combines TRBV12-3 or TRBV12-4 with TRBJ2-7; D gene ambiguous. V gave up 5 bases and J gave up 3 bases, with 8 bases separating them. This CDR3 spans 12 amino acids. The CDR3 loop is CASSTDHYEQYF. DNA of the CDR3: TGTGCCAGCAGTACGGACCACTACGAGCAGTACTTC.

This clone was observed a single time. The chain couples TRBV19 to TRBJ1-5; possible D gene TRBD1, 5 bases. Germline V gene lookup returns CDR1 LNHDA and CDR2 SQIVND (reference sequence). The CDR3 runs to 14 residues. The ends were cut back, 8 bases at V and 1 base at J, with 12 bases in the middle. Here the CDR3 reads CASGGRVSNQPQHF. As DNA, the CDR3 is TGTGCCAGTGGAGGCAGGGTCAGCAATCAGCCCCAGCATTTT.

In this sample, this clone turned up once. The chain employs TRBV5-1 and TRBJ2-3, with 7 bases aligning to TRBD2. This CDR3 has 18 residues. Germline trimming cut 2 bases from V and 2 bases from J; bases unmatched to any gene: 14. CDR1 is SGHRS and CDR2 is YFSETQ in the germline V gene. The CDR3 protein is CASSLQTGGFHITDTQYF. CDR3 DNA sequence: TGCGCCAGCAGCTTACAAACGGGAGGTTTTCACATCACAGATACGCAGTATTTT.

This sequence joins TRBV6-5 and TRBJ1-4; D unclear. The CDR3 runs to 15 residues. Germline values: CDR1 MNHEY, CDR2 SVGAGI. V was trimmed by 2 bases and J by 3 bases, leaving 10 bases between them. CDR3 residues: CASSYDAGPNEKLFF. In nucleotides, the CDR3 is TGTGCCAGCAGTTACGATGCCGGGCCTAATGAAAAACTGTTTTTT.